The next 17 T cell receptor beta chains were all read from a single sample in a study of CD8 T cells in ankylosing spondylitis. From the 5' RACE reads, TCRdb called clonotypes with MiXCR, one entry per CDR3 protein. The data hold under 150,000 distinct CDR3 sequences, with approximately 15% observed a single time. Source material: blood, either unsorted or a sorted T cell fraction (not recorded which). Every receptor here comes from a female donor with ankylosing spondylitis or in good health (not recorded which).

Comment on this clonotype: A much larger clone is a single base away; this may be a read error. The gene calls are TRBV6-1 and TRBJ1-5; 7 positions match TRBD1. The CDR3 contains 15 residues. Germline CDR1 is MNHNS and CDR2 is SASEGT. CDR3 amino acids: CTSSRTGDGNQPQHF. The CDR3, as DNA: TGTACCAGCAGTCGCACAGGGGATGGCAATCAGCCCCAGCATTTT.

A few counts support this clonotype. V is TRBV19 and J is TRBJ2-3, with 9 bases lining up with TRBD2. Germline values: CDR1 LNHDA, CDR2 SQIVND (reference sequence). This CDR3 comprises 16 residues. V was clipped by 3 bases and J by 4 bases; unmatched bases: 8. The CDR3 DNA follows: TGTGCCAGTAGTATTCTTTCCAGCGGGGGGCCAGATACGCAGTATTTT. Translating it yields CASSILSSGGPDTQYF.

This clonotype was counted many times. The rearrangement joins TRBV20-1 to TRBJ2-7; 8 nucleotides match TRBD2. There are 14 residues in the CDR3. The germline V gene has CDR1 DFQATT and CDR2 SNEGSKA (reference sequence). V shed 3 bases, J shed 3 bases, and the junction held 7 bases outside the gene matches. The CDR3 spells CSASSGGANYEQYF. For the CDR3, the DNA is TGCAGTGCTAGTTCGGGGGGGGCCAACTACGAGCAGTACTTC.

This sequence joins TRBV24-1 and TRBJ2-1; 11 bases are shared with TRBD2. The length of the CDR3 is 13 residues. The V gene's germline CDR1 is KGHDR and CDR2 SFDVKD. V was clipped by 7 bases and J by 11 bases; unmatched bases: 6. The CDR3 is CATSQLAGGKQFF. The CDR3 nucleotides are TGTGCCACCAGCCAGCTAGCGGGGGGAAAGCAGTTCTTC.

This clonotype was observed at least ten times. This chain links TRBV9 with TRBJ2-7; 11 positions match TRBD2. From germline, CDR1 is SGDLS and CDR2 YYNGEE. The ends lost 0 bases at V and 6 bases at J; junction bases unmatched: 5. The CDR3 sequence is 15 residues long. Written as DNA, the CDR3 is TGTGCCAGCAGCGTAGAACTAGCGGGAGTCTCCGAGCAGTACTTC. Encoded protein: CASSVELAGVSEQYF.

The table lists this clonotype with a few counts. This rearrangement joins TRBV5-4 to TRBJ2-2, with a tentative D call TRBD1 (6 bases). CDR3 size: 16 residues. Germline-derived CDR1 and CDR2 are SGHNT and YYREEE (reference sequence). Between the trimmed V and J ends, which lost 4 bases and 2 bases, there was a span of 15 bases. CDR3 amino acids: CASSRISDRNTGELFF. The CDR3 DNA reads as TGTGCCAGCAGCCGGATTTCGGACAGAAACACCGGGGAGCTGTTTTTT.

This chain uses TRBV5-6 with TRBJ2-1; 12 positions agree with TRBD2. CDR3 length equals 17 residues. V trimming: 4 bases; J trimming: 5 bases; junction bases outside the gene matches: 10. Looked up from germline, CDR1 is SGHDT and CDR2 is YYEEEE. Here the CDR3 DNA reads TGTGCCAGCAGCGCCATTCTAGCGGGGGGGCCCGACAATGAGCAGTTCTTC. It codes for CASSAILAGGPDNEQFF. Full variable domain (outside the CDR3, taken from reference TRBV5-6 and TRBJ2-1): DAGVTQSPTHLIKTRGQQVTLRCSPKSGHDTVSWYQQALGQGPQFIFQYYEEEERQRGNFPDRFSGHQFPNYSSELNVNALLLGDSALYLCASSAILAGGPDNEQFFGPGTRLTVL.

This clonotype was recorded a few times. The J gene is TRBJ1-5, the V gene TRBV19; 8 nucleotides agree with TRBD1. V dropped 3 bases and J dropped 2; count of bases not matched to a gene: 6. The CDR3 is 16 amino acids. CDR1 is LNHDA and CDR2 is SQIVND in the germline V gene (reference sequence). Written as DNA, the CDR3 is TGTGCCAGTAGTATCAAAGGACAGGGAGGCAATCAGCCCCAGCATTTT. It encodes CASSIKGQGGNQPQHF.

This clonotype was counted only a few times. J is TRBJ1-3 and V is TRBV28, with D uncertain. The V end lost 6 bases, the J end lost 0 bases, and 3 bases lay between the germline ends. Germline V lookup: CDR1 MDHEN, CDR2 SYDVKM. The CDR3 consists of 12 residues. The CDR3 DNA is TGTGCCAGCAGGTCCTCTGGAAACACCATATATTTT. Translated: CASRSSGNTIYF. Supplemented by reference TRBV28 and TRBJ1-3, the full variable domain reads DVKVTQSSRYLVKRTGEKVFLECVQDMDHENMFWYRQDPGLGLRLIYFSYDVKMKEKGDIPEGYSVSREKKERFSLILESASTNQTSMYLCASRSSGNTIYFGEGSWLTVV.

The rearrangement uses TRBV7-2 and TRBJ2-7; 8 nucleotides align to TRBD2. CDR1 SGHTA and CDR2 FQGNSA come from the germline V gene. V gave up 1 base and J gave up 5 bases; unmatched junction bases: 7. This CDR3 has 15 amino acids. The chain's CDR3 is CASSLVVAGSNEQYF. Written as DNA, the CDR3 is TGTGCCAGCAGCTTAGTGGTAGCGGGAAGTAACGAGCAGTACTTC.

This clonotype has only a few counts. V gene TRBV2 combines with J gene TRBJ1-5, with TRBD1 matching 9 bases. Germline CDR1 SNHLY, CDR2 FYNNEI. Unmatched junction bases numbered 8, after V lost 5 bases and J lost 9 bases. The CDR3 spans 14 residues. The CDR3 DNA is TGTGCCAGCAGTCCGGGACAGGGATTCAGGCCCCAGCATTTT. Protein sequence: CASSPGQGFRPQHF.

This clonotype was counted many times. V gene TRBV29-1 combines with J gene TRBJ1-1; the D is unclear. Germline CDR1 SQVTM, CDR2 ANQGSEA. The V gene lost 7 bases and the J gene lost 3 bases, with 15 bases spanning the gap. The length of the CDR3 is 13 residues. CDR3 sequence: CSAKRPEDTEAFF. The CDR3 bases are TGCAGCGCTAAACGACCGGAGGACACTGAAGCTTTCTTT. The variable domain in full, with the rest retrieved from reference TRBV29-1 and TRBJ1-1, is SAVISQKPSRDICQRGTSLTIQCQVDSQVTMMFWYRQQPGQSLTLIATANQGSEATYESGFVIDKFPISRPNLTFSTLTVSNMSPEDSSIYLCSAKRPEDTEAFFGQGTRLTVV.

This clonotype was found many times. V usage is TRBV20-1 and J usage is TRBJ2-3; no clear D. V dropped 1 base and J dropped 1 base, with 9 bases sitting between them. Germline-derived CDR1 and CDR2 are DFQATT and SNEGSKA (reference sequence). CDR3 size: 14 residues. CDR3 sequence reads: CSARGAQRTDTQYF. The CDR3 DNA sequence: TGCAGTGCTAGAGGGGCACAGCGCACAGATACGCAGTATTTT.

V and J are TRBV5-1 and TRBJ2-5; 11 nucleotides agree with TRBD1. CDR3 length: 17 amino acids. CDR1 is SGHRS, CDR2 YFSETQ, per germline. V trimming: 4 bases; J trimming: 4 bases; junction bases outside the gene matches: 12. The CDR3 loop reads CASSHGQGAPGTETQYF. The CDR3 region has the DNA TGCGCCAGCAGCCACGGACAGGGGGCCCCCGGCACAGAGACCCAGTACTTC.

J is TRBJ1-2 and V is TRBV28; D gene ambiguous. The V gene lost 4 bases and the J gene lost 4 bases, with 16 bases spanning the gap. Germline CDR1 reads MDHEN; CDR2 reads SYDVKM. The CDR3 is made up of 15 amino acids. The CDR3 loop is CASSSKPRVTYGYTF. In DNA form, the CDR3 reads TGTGCCAGCAGTTCAAAACCAAGAGTCACCTATGGCTACACCTTC.

The V gene is TRBV19, the J gene TRBJ2-1, with 7 bases lining up with TRBD1. CDR3 size: 15 residues. The J segment lost 6 bases and the V segment lost 3 bases, leaving 8 bases of the junction unmatched. In germline, CDR1 is LNHDA, CDR2 SQIVND (reference sequence). CDR3 sequence (DNA): TGTGCCAGTAGTATTCTAGGGGGCCCCTGCAATGAGCAGTTCTTC. Its protein is CASSILGGPCNEQFF.

This clonotype has only a few counts. V and J are TRBV12-3 or TRBV12-4 and TRBJ2-5; D remains unclear. V dropped 5 bases and J dropped 7 bases, with 17 bases sitting between them. The length of the CDR3 is 14 residues. As DNA, the CDR3 is TGTGCCAGCAGTCAGAACGGACCCTTGGGGACCCAGTACTTC. Residues: CASSQNGPLGTQYF.